These 10 T cell receptor beta chains were sequenced from one sample in a study of CD8 T cells in ankylosing spondylitis. TCRdb ran MiXCR on the 5' RACE reads and lists one entry per CDR3 protein. The table has tens of thousands of distinct CDR3 sequences, more than 9.5% seen once. Sequenced material: blood, either unsorted or a sorted T cell fraction (not recorded which). The receptors originated from a male donor with ankylosing spondylitis or in good health (not recorded which).

This clonotype was counted only a few times. The chain is built from TRBV18 and TRBJ1-5, with unresolved D. Trimming left V 2 bases short and J 1 base short, with 0 bases between. Germline V gene sequence: CDR1 KGHSH, CDR2 LQKENI. The CDR3 runs 12 residues. The CDR3 loop is CASSPSNQPQHF. CDR3 coding DNA: TGTGCCAGCTCACCAAGCAATCAGCCCCAGCATTTT.

The V call is TRBV10-3, the J call TRBJ2-2, with 7 bases identical to TRBD2. Losses at the gene ends were 6 bases for V and 3 bases for J; bases not matched to a gene: 4. The CDR3 runs to 14 residues. Per the germline V gene, CDR1 is ENHRY and CDR2 is SYGVKD. CDR3 in amino acids: CAISGTMDTGELFF. In DNA, the CDR3 is TGTGCCATCAGCGGGACTATGGACACCGGGGAGCTGTTTTTT.

The table lists this clonotype with a count of one. The chain is built from TRBV5-1 and TRBJ1-5; the D is unclear. V lost 0 bases and J 0 bases, leaving 7 bases between the germline ends. In germline, CDR1 is SGHRS, CDR2 YFSETQ. The CDR3 has 15 residues. CDR3 nucleotide sequence: TGCGCCAGCAGCTTGGACGGTTATAGCAATCAGCCCCAGCATTTT. As protein: CASSLDGYSNQPQHF.

This clonotype was seen at least ten times. This chain connects TRBV29-1 to TRBJ2-7; D call uncertain. CDR1 is SQVTM and CDR2 is ANQGSEA in the germline V gene. The CDR3 length is 12 residues. Trimming removed 3 bases from V and 2 bases from J, with 8 bases in between. Here the CDR3 DNA reads TGCAGCGTTGACTCGGGTCCCTACGAGCAGTACTTC. Translated: CSVDSGPYEQYF.

The rearrangement links TRBV2 to TRBJ1-1, with a tentative D call TRBD1 (6 bases). CDR1 and CDR2 from the germline V gene are SNHLY and FYNNEI. This CDR3 is built from 13 residues. V gave up 6 bases and J gave up 5 bases, with 13 bases separating them. As DNA, the CDR3 is TGTGCCAGCAGCTTTGGGGGCCGGACTGAAGCTTTCTTT. It codes for CASSFGGRTEAFF.

The sample holds many counts of this clonotype. V gene TRBV15 combines with J gene TRBJ1-4; D possibly corresponds to TRBD1 (6 bases). The CDR3 has 14 amino acids. The germline V gene encodes CDR1 LNHNV and CDR2 YYDKDF (reference sequence). V dropped 5 bases and J dropped 5 bases, with 12 bases sitting between them. The DNA of the CDR3 is TGTGCCACCAGCGTTAGGGGGGCAAATGAAAAACTGTTTTTT. This translates into CATSVRGANEKLFF.

This clonotype occurred many times. The chain uses TRBV29-1 and TRBJ2-1; D not resolved. Germline-derived CDR1 and CDR2 are SQVTM and ANQGSEA. The CDR3 has 12 amino acids. V was clipped by 4 bases and J by 6 bases, with 10 bases between them. The CDR3 here is CSVGISRNEQFF. The CDR3 bases are TGCAGCGTTGGTATTAGCCGCAATGAGCAGTTCTTC.

This clonotype was seen many times. The genes are TRBV5-1 and TRBJ1-5; possible D gene TRBD1, 5 bases. Trimming removed 4 bases at V and 5 bases at J, with 19 bases between. CDR1 SGHRS and CDR2 YFSETQ come from the germline V gene. The CDR3 length is 16 residues. The CDR3 DNA reads TGCGCCAGCAGCCTGGGGCTGCGAGGGGCGGATCAGCCCCAGCATTTT. It specifies CASSLGLRGADQPQHF.

This clonotype was detected many times. The chain uses TRBV28 and TRBJ2-3, with 9 positions matching TRBD1. With V trimmed by 10 bases and J by 9 bases, 20 bases remained unmatched. Germline lookup yields CDR1 MDHEN and CDR2 SYDVKM. The CDR3 loop spans 16 amino acids. The CDR3 sequence is CATSYGGTGMFRTQYF. CDR3 DNA: TGTGCCACCTCTTACGGCGGGACAGGGATGTTTCGCACGCAGTATTTT. The complete variable domain, with remaining parts taken from reference TRBV28 and TRBJ2-3, reads DVKVTQSSRYLVKRTGEKVFLECVQDMDHENMFWYRQDPGLGLRLIYFSYDVKMKEKGDIPEGYSVSREKKERFSLILESASTNQTSMYLCATSYGGTGMFRTQYFGPGTRLTVL.

Concerning this clonotype: It may be a read error: a sequence one base away is much more abundant. The rearrangement links TRBV7-7 to TRBJ2-5; D perhaps matches TRBD1 (5 bases). The CDR3 sequence is 15 residues long. Germline CDR1 reads SSHAT; CDR2 reads FNYEAQ (reference sequence). The CDR3, as DNA: TGTGGCAGCAGCCCATCCTTTGGGGCATATGAGACCCAGTACTTC. It is translated as CGSSPSFGAYETQYF.